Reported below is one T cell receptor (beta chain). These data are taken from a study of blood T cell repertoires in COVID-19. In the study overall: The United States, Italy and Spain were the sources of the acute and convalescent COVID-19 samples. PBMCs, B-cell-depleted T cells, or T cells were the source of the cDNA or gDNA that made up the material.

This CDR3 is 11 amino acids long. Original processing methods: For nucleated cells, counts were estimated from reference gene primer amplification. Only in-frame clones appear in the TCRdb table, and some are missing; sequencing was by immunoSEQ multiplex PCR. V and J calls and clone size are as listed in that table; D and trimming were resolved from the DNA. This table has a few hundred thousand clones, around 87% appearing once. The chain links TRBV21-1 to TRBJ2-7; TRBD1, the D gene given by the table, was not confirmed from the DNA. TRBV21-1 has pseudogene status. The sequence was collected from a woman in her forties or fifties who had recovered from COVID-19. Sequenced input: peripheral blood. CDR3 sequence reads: CASSNRVKQYF. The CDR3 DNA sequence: TGTGCCAGCAGCAACAGGGTGAAGCAGTACTTC.